The 6 T cell receptor beta chains given below trace back to one sample, sequenced in a study of OX40 agonist ivuxolimab in advanced cancers. The method was immunoSEQ multiplex PCR; TCRdb's version includes in-frame clones alone and lacks a portion of them. Of approximately 34,000 clones detected, roughly 87% appear once; the ten largest clones hold roughly 53%. This sample comprised CD4+ or CD8+ T cells sorted from blood, obtained in a trial of the OX40 agonist ivuxolimab. The receptors were gathered from an adult with an advanced solid tumor such as melanoma, head and neck, liver or kidney cancer.

The chain employs TRBV27 and TRBJ1-2; TRBD1 matches 12 bases. The CDR3 length is 15 residues. After removal of 8 bases from V and 6 bases from J, the junction contained 10 bases not matched to a gene. Per the germline V gene, CDR1 is MNHEY and CDR2 is SMNVEV (reference sequence). As DNA, the CDR3 is TGTGCCAGCGGCTCCGGGACAGGGGGCTCAGATGGCTACACCTTC. Protein: CASGSGTGGSDGYTF.

This chain joins TRBV19 and TRBJ2-7, with D maybe TRBD1 (6 bases). The V gene lost 6 bases and the J gene lost 6 bases, with 12 bases spanning the gap. Germline V gene lookup returns CDR1 LNHDA and CDR2 SQIVND (reference sequence). The CDR3 runs 12 residues. Here the CDR3 reads CASRGQTVEQYF. CDR3 DNA sequence: TGTGCCAGTAGAGGACAGACCGTCGAGCAGTACTTC. The whole variable domain, remainder taken from reference TRBV19 and TRBJ2-7, is DGGITQSPKYLFRKEGQNVTLSCEQNLNHDAMYWYRQDPGQGLRLIYYSQIVNDFQKGDIAEGYSVSREKKESFPLTVTSAQKNPTAFYLCASRGQTVEQYFGPGTRLTVT.

The V call is TRBV4-3, the J call TRBJ2-3; 10 bases map to TRBD2. Looked up from germline, CDR1 is LGHNA and CDR2 is YSLEER. Trimming removed 0 bases from V and 1 base from J; junction bases left unmatched: 1. The CDR3 is made up of 16 amino acids. CDR3: CASSQDGTSGTDTQYF. CDR3 nucleotides: TGCGCCAGCAGCCAAGATGGGACTAGCGGCACAGATACGCAGTATTTT.

The chain uses TRBV4-3 and TRBJ2-1; 10 bases agree with TRBD2. V lost 0 bases, J lost 8 bases, and 7 bases stayed unmatched. The CDR3 runs 16 residues. Germline V CDR1 and CDR2: LGHNA, YSLEER. The CDR3 DNA sequence: TGCGCCAGCAGCCAAGAAACTAGCGGGGTTAGCTATGAGCAGTTCTTC. This sequence encodes CASSQETSGVSYEQFF.

In this sample, this clone turned up once. The rearrangement uses TRBV5-1 and TRBJ2-7; the D is unclear. Germline V gives CDR1 SGHRS, CDR2 YFSETQ. V dropped 4 bases and J dropped 0 bases, with 8 bases sitting between them. The CDR3 is 13 amino acids. DNA for the CDR3: TGCGCCAGCAGCCCGGCCAGCTCCTACGAGCAGTACTTC. It translates to CASSPASSYEQYF.

The chain recombines TRBV9 with TRBJ2-7, with D uncertain. The ends were cut back, 0 bases at V and 5 bases at J, with 6 bases in the middle. The CDR3 totals 12 residues. Germline-derived CDR1 and CDR2 are SGDLS and YYNGEE. The CDR3 loop reads CASSVEGHEQYF. In nucleotides, the CDR3 is TGTGCCAGCAGCGTAGAAGGGCACGAGCAGTACTTC.